The 22 T cell receptor beta chains presented below share a single source sample, sequenced in a study of blood T cell repertoires in COVID-19 (dated by TCRdb to the early 2020s). Preparation of the library involved the immunoSEQ multiplex PCR assay. TCRdb obtained this table from immuneACCESS and retained in-frame rearrangements with V and J assigned. These tables miss some clones; where compared with another copy, unresolved V genes account for less than half of the shortfall, and the remainder is unexplained. The sample table shows around 250,000 clones, and about nine tenths are seen once. Of the sample, 0.87% falls within the top ten clones. Sequenced: PBMCs or T cells enriched from blood (not recorded which). The origin of the receptors is a man between 50 and 59 years old who had been exposed to COVID-19.

The V and J genes are TRBV2 and TRBJ2-5; possible D gene TRBD1, 5 bases. The ends were cut back, 6 bases at V and 4 bases at J, with 9 bases in the middle. This CDR3 has 12 amino acids. From germline, CDR1 is SNHLY and CDR2 FYNNEI. CDR3 amino acids: CASSADRETQYF. In nucleotides, the CDR3 is TGTGCCAGCAGCGCCGACAGAGAGACCCAGTACTTC. Full variable domain (remainder filled in from reference TRBV2 and TRBJ2-5): EPEVTQTPSHQVTQMGQEVILRCVPISNHLYFYWYRQILGQKVEFLVSFYNNEISEKSEIFDDQFSVERPDGSNFTLKIRSTKLEDSAMYFCASSADRETQYFGPGTRLLVL.

This clone was counted a few times. The V gene is TRBV28, the J gene TRBJ1-4; 9 bases are shared with TRBD1. The CDR3 runs to 15 residues. V shed 9 bases and J 6 bases; nucleotides not matched to a gene: 11. Germline V lookup: CDR1 MDHEN, CDR2 SYDVKM. This CDR3 is CASSKWTGEDEKLFF. CDR3 DNA: TGTGCCAGTTCTAAGTGGACAGGGGAGGATGAAAAACTGTTTTTT.

The chain uses TRBV5-1 and TRBJ2-3, with D possibly TRBD1 on 5 matching bases. V lost 3 bases and J 0 bases, leaving 14 bases between the germline ends. The CDR3 has 16 residues. CDR1 SGHRS and CDR2 YFSETQ come from the germline V gene. The DNA of the CDR3 is TGCGCCAGCAGCTCTACAGGATTATCTAGCACAGATACGCAGTATTTT. This gives the protein CASSSTGLSSTDTQYF.

The gene calls are TRBV5-1 and TRBJ2-1, with no clear D. Germline values: CDR1 SGHRS, CDR2 YFSETQ. This CDR3 has 11 amino acids. V lost 6 bases and J 8 bases, leaving 9 bases between the germline ends. The CDR3 DNA sequence: TGCGCCAGCACCTTACAATATGAGCAGTTCTTC. It translates to CASTLQYEQFF.

This clone was detected once. This chain joins TRBV5-1 and TRBJ1-1, with TRBD1 identical over 10 bases. The CDR3 covers 16 residues. Germline values: CDR1 SGHRS, CDR2 YFSETQ. With V trimmed by 2 bases and J by 0 bases, 4 bases remained unmatched. CDR3 sequence (DNA): TGCGCCAGCAGCTTCGGGACAGGGGCCATGAACACTGAAGCTTTCTTT. Protein product: CASSFGTGAMNTEAFF.

J is TRBJ1-2 and V is TRBV29-1, with TRBD1 matching over 8 bases. This CDR3 has 14 amino acids. J gave up 7 bases and V 3 bases, and 10 bases lay outside the gene matches. The germline gives CDR1 SQVTM, CDR2 ANQGSEA. This CDR3 is CSVERTGGELGYTF. The CDR3 bases are TGCAGCGTTGAGAGAACAGGGGGTGAACTTGGCTACACCTTC.

This clone has a single count. V gene TRBV23-1 combines with J gene TRBJ2-1; D call uncertain. TRBV23-1 is classed as an ORF, of uncertain function. There are 16 residues in the CDR3. V was shortened by 2 bases and J by 0 bases, with 11 bases between the two germline ends. CDR3 coding DNA: TGCGCCAGCAGTCAAGGAGCAGATAGCTCCTACAATGAGCAGTTCTTC. This gives the protein CASSQGADSSYNEQFF.

The J gene is TRBJ1-5, the V gene TRBV2; D gene ambiguous. This CDR3 has 14 residues. Trimming removed 3 bases from V and 4 bases from J, with 10 bases in between. Germline V lookup: CDR1 SNHLY, CDR2 FYNNEI. For the CDR3, the DNA is TGTGCCAGCAGTGATGCGGAGAGAAATCAGCCCCAGCATTTT. It encodes CASSDAERNQPQHF. Based on the CDR3 plus reference TRBV2 and TRBJ1-5, the full variable domain is EPEVTQTPSHQVTQMGQEVILRCVPISNHLYFYWYRQILGQKVEFLVSFYNNEISEKSEIFDDQFSVERPDGSNFTLKIRSTKLEDSAMYFCASSDAERNQPQHFGDGTRLSIL.

The CDR3 region is CASSGDNHNSPLHF. The CDR3 DNA sequence: TGTGCCAGCAGCGGGGACAATCATAATTCACCCCTCCACTTT. The chain joins TRBV7-2 to TRBJ1-6; perhaps TRBD1 as D (6 bases). The CDR3 has 14 residues. V shed 5 bases and J shed 5 bases, with 10 bases lying between them. Germline V gene data show CDR1 as SGHTA and CDR2 as FQGNSA.

The rearrangement uses TRBV13 and TRBJ1-3, with D possibly being TRBD1 (5 bases). The CDR3 has 12 residues. Between the trimmed V and J ends, which lost 3 bases and 8 bases, there was a span of 8 bases. In germline, CDR1 is PRHDT, CDR2 FYEKMQ (reference sequence). The DNA of the CDR3 is TGTGCCAGCAGCTTGCAGGGTTACACCATATATTTT. Amino acid sequence: CASSLQGYTIYF.

This clone showed up just once. The rearrangement joins TRBV6-5 to TRBJ1-2; 9 bases map to TRBD1. Germline V CDR1 and CDR2: MNHEY, SVGAGI. This CDR3 spans 15 amino acids. V dropped 4 bases and J dropped 5; count of bases not matched to a gene: 8. The DNA of the CDR3 is TGTGCCAGCAGTTCTGACAGGGGGACTGGGTATGGCTACACCTTC. This encodes CASSSDRGTGYGYTF.

This chain connects TRBV4-1 to TRBJ1-5; D is uncertain. This CDR3 contains 18 residues. V was shortened by 4 bases and J by 7 bases, with 26 bases between the two germline ends. The germline V gene has CDR1 MGHRA and CDR2 YSYEKL. CDR3 in DNA: TGCGCCAGCAGCCCAGAGCCCCGACTGCTTGGATATAGGCAGCCCCAGCATTTT. Amino acid sequence: CASSPEPRLLGYRQPQHF.

The CDR3 DNA is TGCAGCGTTGGGGGACTGGGGGGATTTACTAATGAAAAACTGTTTTTT. This sequence encodes CSVGGLGGFTNEKLFF. V usage is TRBV29-1 and J usage is TRBJ1-4, with a tentative D call TRBD1 (5 bases). Germline CDR1 SQVTM, CDR2 ANQGSEA. Trimming shortened V by 4 bases and J by 2 bases, and 17 bases separated the two germline ends. CDR3 length: 16 residues.

This clone occurred a few times. The chain couples TRBV9 to TRBJ2-7; D remains unclear. V was trimmed by 0 bases and J by 4 bases, leaving 11 bases between them. CDR1 is SGDLS and CDR2 is YYNGEE in the germline V gene. This CDR3 spans 14 amino acids. The CDR3 nucleotides read TGTGCCAGCAGCGTAGGCCCAGCCAGGTACGAGCAGTACTTC. The encoded protein is CASSVGPARYEQYF.

This clone was detected a few times. This rearrangement joins TRBV5-8 to TRBJ2-1; no definite D call. CDR1 is SGHTS, CDR2 YDEGEE, per germline. V shed 4 bases and J shed 0 bases, with 11 bases lying between them. The CDR3 sequence is 15 residues long. The CDR3 region is CASSLTQSSYNEQFF. The CDR3 DNA reads TGTGCCAGCAGCCTGACTCAGAGCTCCTACAATGAGCAGTTCTTC. The full variable domain, with the rest looked up from reference TRBV5-8 and TRBJ2-1, is EAGVTQSPTHLIKTRGQQATLRCSPISGHTSVYWYQQALGLGLQFLLWYDEGEERNRGNFPPRFSGRQFPNYSSELNVNALELEDSALYLCASSLTQSSYNEQFFGPGTRLTVL.

The V call is TRBV5-4, the J call TRBJ2-7; TRBD1 matches at 9 bases. V lost 3 bases to trimming and J lost 4 bases; unmatched junction nucleotides: 11. This CDR3 has 16 amino acids. Germline-derived CDR1 and CDR2 are SGHNT and YYREEE (reference sequence). The CDR3 loop reads CASSSRTGTGSYEQYF. CDR3 nucleotide sequence: TGTGCCAGCAGCTCGAGAACCGGGACAGGGTCTTACGAGCAGTACTTC.

This clone came up once. The chain combines TRBV7-2 with TRBJ2-2; no clear D gene. CDR3 length equals 14 residues. V lost 5 bases and J 3 bases, leaving 10 bases between the germline ends. Germline CDR1 reads SGHTA; CDR2 reads FQGNSA. The CDR3, as DNA: TGTGCCAGCAGCCTCTCCGCGGACACCGGGGAGCTGTTTTTT. The encoded protein is CASSLSADTGELFF.

The chain is built from TRBV2 and TRBJ2-1; 11 bases fit TRBD2. Trimming removed 5 bases from V and 7 bases from J; junction bases left unmatched: 13. The CDR3 has 17 residues. CDR1 and CDR2 from the germline V gene are SNHLY and FYNNEI. The CDR3 here is CASSYLTSGSFWNEQFF. The CDR3 nucleotides are TGTGCCAGCAGTTACCTAACTAGCGGGAGTTTCTGGAATGAGCAGTTCTTC.

V usage is TRBV29-1 and J usage is TRBJ2-2; tentative D call: TRBD2 (6 bases). The V end lost 3 bases, the J end lost 6 bases, and 20 bases lay between the germline ends. The length of the CDR3 is 16 residues. The germline V gene encodes CDR1 SQVTM and CDR2 ANQGSEA. As DNA, the CDR3 is TGCAGCGTTGAGCAATTTGGAGGGGCTGGGGCCGGGGAGCTGTTTTTT. Protein sequence: CSVEQFGGAGAGELFF.

The chain joins TRBV7-9 to TRBJ1-4; 12 nucleotides match TRBD1. The ends lost 4 bases at V and 7 bases at J; junction bases unmatched: 7. The germline gives CDR1 SEHNR, CDR2 FQNEAQ (reference sequence). CDR3 length: 16 amino acids. The DNA for the CDR3 is TGTGCCAGCAGCTCGGGACAGGGGGCGAAGGGTGAAAAACTGTTTTTT. This codes for CASSSGQGAKGEKLFF.

This chain joins TRBV20-1 and TRBJ2-7; TRBD2 is a possible D gene (5 bases). Trimming removed 5 bases from V and 11 bases from J, with 7 bases in between. Germline lookup yields CDR1 DFQATT and CDR2 SNEGSKA (reference sequence). This CDR3 comprises 8 residues. CDR3: CSAAGKYF. The DNA for the CDR3 is TGCAGTGCTGCCGGGAAGTACTTC.

As concerns this clone: The junction and the germline gene differ at one end; a read error may be behind it. The chain joins TRBV28 to TRBJ2-1; 14 nucleotides line up with TRBD2. CDR3 size: 14 residues. Germline V gives CDR1 MDHEN, CDR2 SYDVKM. CDR3 nucleotides: TGTGCCAGCAGTCCCGCGACTAGCGGGGGGGCATTAGTCTTC. The encoded protein is CASSPATSGGALVF.